One sample yielded the 30 T cell receptor beta chains listed below, sequenced in a study of blood T cells in healthy people across ages. PCR was performed a second time for about 7 to 12 cycles using a sample-barcoded 5' primer and a J-beta primer mix. TCRdb re-analysed the 5' RACE reads in MiXCR, keeping a single row per CDR3 protein. The table has about 1.6 million distinct CDR3 sequences, 30% to 40% seen once; the top ten hold around 10%. Input material: blood. All receptors derive from a woman in her twenties or thirties in good health.

The chain employs TRBV20-1 and TRBJ2-2; D gene ambiguous. The length of the CDR3 is 14 residues. Germline values: CDR1 DFQATT, CDR2 SNEGSKA (reference sequence). Trimming left V 3 bases short and J 2 bases short, with 10 bases between. CDR3 sequence: CSASQQLNTGELFF. The CDR3, as DNA: TGCAGTGCTAGTCAGCAGCTTAACACCGGGGAGCTGTTTTTT.

This clonotype was counted at least ten times. The chain joins TRBV4-1 to TRBJ2-1; 7 nucleotides line up with TRBD1. V trimming: 3 bases; J trimming: 2 bases; junction bases outside the gene matches: 7. Looked up from germline, CDR1 is MGHRA and CDR2 is YSYEKL. The CDR3 runs 16 residues. As DNA, the CDR3 is TGCGCCAGCAGCCATCCCACAGGGGACCCCTACAATGAGCAGTTCTTC. Translating gives CASSHPTGDPYNEQFF.

The table lists this clonotype with a few counts. The CDR3 here is CASSLTDRFEQFF. CDR3 sequence (DNA): TGTGCCAGCAGCTTAACCGACAGATTCGAGCAGTTCTTC. V gene TRBV7-9 combines with J gene TRBJ2-1, with a possible D match to TRBD1 (5 bases). CDR3 size: 13 residues. Looked up from germline, CDR1 is SEHNR and CDR2 is FQNEAQ (reference sequence). Trimming removed 2 bases from V and 10 bases from J, with 12 bases in between. Combining the CDR3 with reference TRBV7-9 and TRBJ2-1 gives the whole variable domain DTGVSQNPRHKITKRGQNVTFRCDPISEHNRLYWYRQTLGQGPEFLTYFQNEAQLEKSRLLSDRFSAERPKGSFSTLEIQRTEQGDSAMYLCASSLTDRFEQFFGPGTRLTVL.

This clonotype was counted only a few times. The chain carries TRBV19 and TRBJ2-1; D is ambiguous. Germline CDR1 and CDR2: LNHDA and SQIVND (reference sequence). V dropped 4 bases and J dropped 3 bases, with 10 bases sitting between them. This CDR3 has 14 residues. CDR3 region: CASSSWQFYNEQFF. CDR3 DNA sequence: TGTGCCAGTAGTAGCTGGCAGTTCTACAATGAGCAGTTCTTC.

This clonotype was seen a single time. The V call is TRBV3-1, the J call TRBJ2-5; maybe TRBD1 (5 bases). V shed 0 bases and J shed 4 bases, with 18 bases lying between them. The CDR3 covers 17 residues. Germline V lookup: CDR1 LGHDT, CDR2 YNNKEL (reference sequence). The CDR3 loop reads CASSQDQGIGIRETQYF. The DNA for the CDR3 is TGTGCCAGCAGCCAAGATCAGGGCATAGGGATTCGAGAGACCCAGTACTTC.

The rearrangement uses TRBV28 and TRBJ2-7; 12 bases align to TRBD1. V trimming: 5 bases; J trimming: 4 bases; junction bases outside the gene matches: 6. This CDR3 contains 15 residues. CDR1 MDHEN and CDR2 SYDVKM come from the germline V gene. The CDR3 reads CASSTPGQGAYEQYF. As DNA, the CDR3 is TGTGCCAGCAGTACTCCGGGACAGGGGGCATACGAGCAGTACTTC.

This clonotype was picked up many times. The chain is built from TRBV4-2 and TRBJ2-1; D is possibly TRBD1 (6 bases). Germline V gives CDR1 LGHNA, CDR2 YNFKEQ. Trimming pared 1 base from V and 3 bases from J, leaving 13 bases between. The CDR3 length is 16 residues. This CDR3 is CASSQAQQGNYNEQFF. CDR3 bases: TGTGCCAGCAGCCAAGCCCAGCAGGGGAACTACAATGAGCAGTTCTTC.

This clonotype has just a few counts. The CDR3 sequence is CASSLTTLHQETQYF. CDR3 DNA: TGTGCCAGCAGTTTGACCACACTCCACCAAGAGACCCAGTACTTC. The gene calls are TRBV2 and TRBJ2-5; the D is unclear. The length of the CDR3 is 15 residues. Between the trimmed V and J ends, which lost 5 bases and 0 bases, there was a span of 13 bases. The germline CDR1 and CDR2 sequences are SNHLY and FYNNEI.

This clonotype turned up a few times. The chain is built from TRBV27 and TRBJ2-3; 9 bases map to TRBD1. There are 14 residues in the CDR3. J was trimmed by 8 bases and V by 3 bases; bases with no gene match: 6. CDR1 is MNHEY and CDR2 is SMNVEV in the germline V gene (reference sequence). CDR3 residues: CASSLNRGLGTQYF. CDR3 DNA sequence: TGTGCCAGCAGTTTGAACAGGGGGCTTGGTACGCAGTATTTT.

The chain has TRBV19 and TRBJ2-1; D not certain. V gave up 5 bases and J gave up 0 bases, with 11 bases separating them. Germline CDR1 reads LNHDA; CDR2 reads SQIVND (reference sequence). CDR3 length: 15 residues. CDR3 protein: CASSLTRTSYNEQFF. The DNA of the CDR3 is TGTGCCAGTAGTCTAACCCGAACCTCCTACAATGAGCAGTTCTTC.

This chain joins TRBV9 and TRBJ2-3; D remains unclear. The length of the CDR3 is 16 residues. Germline lookup yields CDR1 SGDLS and CDR2 YYNGEE. V lost 0 bases and J lost 5, with 16 bases in between. CDR3 loop: CASSVGVRENRDTQYF. The CDR3 DNA is TGTGCCAGCAGCGTAGGAGTAAGAGAGAACCGAGATACGCAGTATTTT.

This clonotype came up a few times. The chain has TRBV14 and TRBJ2-7, with TRBD2 matching 9 bases. This CDR3 is built from 15 residues. Germline V lookup: CDR1 SGHDN, CDR2 FVKESK. V lost 0 bases and J lost 6; bases outside the gene matches: 6. DNA of the CDR3: TGTGCCAGCAGCCAAGACCTAGCGGGGATAGGCGAGCAGTACTTC. This gives the protein CASSQDLAGIGEQYF.

V usage is TRBV20-1 and J usage is TRBJ1-6; D might be TRBD1 (5 bases). The CDR3 covers 13 residues. V was clipped by 1 base and J by 7 bases, with 8 bases between them. From germline, CDR1 is DFQATT and CDR2 SNEGSKA (reference sequence). CDR3 sequence (DNA): TGCAGTGCTAGAGTAGACAGAAATTCACCCCTCCACTTT. Translated, it gives CSARVDRNSPLHF.

This clonotype has just a few counts. This sequence joins TRBV10-3 and TRBJ1-2; 9 bases map to TRBD1. The germline gives CDR1 ENHRY, CDR2 SYGVKD. V lost 10 bases, J lost 8 bases, and 8 bases stayed unmatched. The CDR3 has 12 amino acids. CDR3 sequence reads: CATVQGAWGYTF. As DNA, the CDR3 is TGTGCCACCGTACAGGGGGCTTGGGGCTACACCTTC.

The chain has TRBV3-1 and TRBJ1-5; D not resolved. Germline CDR1 LGHDT, CDR2 YNNKEL (reference sequence). CDR3 length: 14 amino acids. V was clipped by 8 bases and J by 4 bases, with 15 bases between them. The CDR3 is CASRPSMSNQPQHF. The DNA of the CDR3 is TGTGCCAGCCGACCCTCGATGTCGAATCAGCCCCAGCATTTT.

This clonotype showed up many times. The genes are TRBV6-1 and TRBJ2-5; 11 bases line up with TRBD2. V gave up 3 bases and J gave up 7 bases; unmatched junction bases: 1. There are 13 residues in the CDR3. Germline CDR1 MNHNS, CDR2 SASEGT. The DNA for the CDR3 is TGTGCCAGCAGTGACCTAGCGGGGGGGACCCAGTACTTC. Its protein is CASSDLAGGTQYF.

The rearrangement uses TRBV2 and TRBJ2-5; TRBD2 is a possible D gene (7 bases). The better agreement between TRBJ2-1 and the DNA end casts doubt on the J call. Per germline, CDR1 SNHLY and CDR2 FYNNEI. The CDR3 loop spans 12 amino acids. CDR3 DNA sequence: TGTGCCAGCAGGGGGGGGCAAGAGACCCAGTTCTTC. Translation gives CASRGGQETQFF.

The chain couples TRBV27 to TRBJ2-5, with TRBD2 as a possible D gene (5 bases). V lost 8 bases and J 0 bases, leaving 10 bases between the germline ends. CDR1 is MNHEY and CDR2 is SMNVEV in the germline V gene (reference sequence). The CDR3 contains 13 residues. CDR3 protein: CASRGGHQETQYF. In nucleotides, the CDR3 is TGTGCCAGCCGAGGCGGGCACCAAGAGACCCAGTACTTC.

V usage is TRBV30 and J usage is TRBJ2-5; 7 positions agree with TRBD2. Germline V lookup: CDR1 GTSNPN, CDR2 SVGIG (reference sequence). J was trimmed by 5 bases and V by 3 bases; bases with no gene match: 12. The CDR3 is made up of 15 amino acids. In nucleotides, the CDR3 is TGTGCCTGGAGCCCAGGCGGGGGAGGTTGGGAGACCCAGTACTTC. Translating gives CAWSPGGGGWETQYF.

V gene TRBV7-2 combines with J gene TRBJ2-1; TRBD2 matches at 11 bases. V lost 3 bases, J lost 2 bases, and 3 bases stayed unmatched. This CDR3 region has 16 residues. Germline CDR1 and CDR2: SGHTA and FQGNSA. This CDR3 reads CASSLTSGATYNEQFF. CDR3 sequence (DNA): TGTGCCAGCAGCTTGACTAGCGGGGCCACCTACAATGAGCAGTTCTTC.

This clonotype has just one count. J is TRBJ1-2 and V is TRBV29-1; D perhaps matches TRBD1 (5 bases). The CDR3 loop spans 11 amino acids. Germline CDR1 and CDR2: SQVTM and ANQGSEA. Trimming cost V 5 bases and J 8 bases, with 12 bases left between them. DNA of the CDR3: TGCAGCGTTATCAGGGAGCAGGGCTACACCTTC. Translation gives CSVIREQGYTF.

The rearrangement uses TRBV21-1 and TRBJ2-3; TRBD2, the table's D call, lacks a check against the DNA. TRBV21-1 is a pseudogene segment. This CDR3 is 16 amino acids long. The CDR3 coding sequence is TGTGCCAGCAGCAAAGGGGCCATTCCAGACACAGATACGCAGTATTTT. Translated, it gives CASSKGAIPDTDTQYF.

The chain links TRBV6-2 or TRBV6-3 to TRBJ2-7, with TRBD2 identical over 7 bases. CDR3 length: 15 amino acids. The J segment lost 0 bases and the V segment lost 6 bases, leaving 8 bases of the junction unmatched. Per germline, CDR1 MNHEY and CDR2 SVGEGT. The DNA of the CDR3 is TGTGCCAGCAGACTAAGCGGGGAGAGCTCCTACGAGCAGTACTTC. Protein product: CASRLSGESSYEQYF.

The rearrangement uses TRBV12-3 or TRBV12-4 and TRBJ2-2; perhaps TRBD1 as D (5 bases). This CDR3 comprises 17 residues. V dropped 4 bases and J dropped 3 bases, with 18 bases sitting between them. CDR3 region: CASSSKTDGIDTGELFF. For the CDR3, the DNA is TGTGCCAGCAGTTCCAAGACAGACGGTATCGACACCGGGGAGCTGTTTTTT.

This clonotype was observed a few times. This chain uses TRBV11-2 with TRBJ2-7; D is unresolved. Germline CDR1 is SGHAT and CDR2 is FQNNGV. The CDR3 length is 13 residues. V was trimmed by 0 bases and J by 3 bases, leaving 6 bases between them. In nucleotides, the CDR3 is TGTGCCAGCAGCTTAGATTGGGGCTACGAGCAGTACTTC. Translating gives CASSLDWGYEQYF.

As concerns this clonotype: A much larger clone sits a single nucleotide away, making a read error possible. The gene calls are TRBV27 and TRBJ1-5, with a weak D call TRBD1 (6 bases). In germline, CDR1 is MNHEY, CDR2 SMNVEV (reference sequence). The CDR3 runs to 14 residues. Trimming pared 3 bases from V and 3 bases from J, leaving 9 bases between. The CDR3 region is CASSFAGANQPQHF. The CDR3 coding sequence is TGTGCCAGCAGTTTTGCGGGGGCCAATCAGCCCCAGCATTTT.

The chain is built from TRBV3-1 and TRBJ1-6; possible D gene TRBD1, 5 bases. Germline V gene sequence: CDR1 LGHDT, CDR2 YNNKEL (reference sequence). This CDR3 is 16 amino acids long. Trimming removed 1 base from V and 10 bases from J, with 17 bases in between. CDR3: CASSQGSGRVRSPLHF. In DNA, the CDR3 is TGTGCCAGCAGCCAAGGATCAGGGAGGGTGAGGTCACCCCTCCACTTT.

This chain connects TRBV9 to TRBJ2-2; 11 bases fit TRBD2. CDR3 size: 21 residues. V lost 0 bases to trimming and J lost 7 bases; unmatched junction nucleotides: 20. The V gene's germline CDR1 is SGDLS and CDR2 YYNGEE. This CDR3 reads CASSVDVGLAGSLARGGELFF. The DNA of the CDR3 is TGTGCCAGCAGCGTAGATGTAGGACTAGCGGGTTCTTTGGCTCGTGGCGGGGAGCTGTTTTTT.

This chain uses TRBV27 with TRBJ2-3; the D gene is possibly TRBD2 (5 bases). CDR3 size: 17 residues. The V gene's germline CDR1 is MNHEY and CDR2 SMNVEV (reference sequence). The ends were cut back, 2 bases at V and 1 base at J, with 16 bases in the middle. The CDR3 sequence: CASSLIVGDGGTDTQYF. In DNA, the CDR3 is TGTGCCAGCAGTTTAATTGTGGGTGACGGGGGCACAGATACGCAGTATTTT.

The chain combines TRBV5-1 with TRBJ2-3; D may be TRBD1 (5 bases). Trimming took off 6 bases at V and 2 bases at J, with 16 bases between the two ends. CDR3 length: 15 amino acids. Germline lookup yields CDR1 SGHRS and CDR2 YFSETQ. CDR3 residues: CASTYKQVHTDTQYF. For the CDR3, the DNA is TGCGCCAGCACGTATAAACAGGTCCACACAGATACGCAGTATTTT. Full variable domain (remainder filled in from reference TRBV5-1 and TRBJ2-3): KAGVTQTPRYLIKTRGQQVTLSCSPISGHRSVSWYQQTPGQGLQFLFEYFSETQRNKGNFPGRFSGRQFSNSRSEMNVSTLELGDSALYLCASTYKQVHTDTQYFGPGTRLTVL.